Included here is one TCR beta chain sequence, with context. Its antigen is still unknown. As the CDR3 is not closed by the conserved phenylalanine or tryptophan, this likely results from a read error. The DNA is omitted, as the CDR3 cannot be located on it reliably, and the CDR3 follows TCRdb's listing. This sample is part of a study of T cells in Graves' hyperthyroidism and ophthalmopathy. Amplification of TCR beta CDR3 regions was performed using RNA transcripts as template. An initial round of RT-PCR targeting the TCR CDR3 relied on the HTBI primer set. TCRdb re-called the multiplex PCR reads through MiXCR, storing one row per CDR3 protein. The table shows approximately 700,000 distinct CDR3 sequences, with just under 45% occurring only once. CDR1 LNHNV and CDR2 YYDKDF come from the germline V gene (reference sequence). The CDR3 is 9 residues long, ends included. Points from the study as a whole: Ophthalmopathy was identified by the model a median around 6.9 months ahead of onset.

The chain employs TRBV15 and TRBJ1-5. Sequences were obtained from peripheral blood or thyroid tissue (not recorded which). The clonotype comes from an adult man with Graves' disease, either hyperthyroidism or ophthalmopathy (not recorded which). This CDR3 reads CATSRDRQV.